This T cell receptor (beta chain) was identified in a study of PD-1 blockade in classical Hodgkin lymphoma. Trimming cost V 6 bases and J 7 bases, with 10 bases left between them. The length of the CDR3 is 12 residues. CDR1 and CDR2 from the germline V gene are MNHNS and SASEGT. Measured with immunoSEQ multiplex PCR; TCRdb has only the in-frame clones, and not every one. The sample lists approximately 17,000 clones, 90% seen once, with around 7% in the top ten. Time point specified: newly diagnosed, previously untreated cHL patient sample. Researchers used newly diagnosed, untreated classical Hodgkin lymphoma PBMCs for comparison.

Sequencing used peripheral blood mononuclear cells (PBMCs). The receptor was isolated from a human donor with classical Hodgkin lymphoma. This rearrangement joins TRBV6-1 to TRBJ2-1; no firm D call. The CDR3: CASSQFRNEQFF. The CDR3 bases are TGTGCCAGCAGCCAATTTCGAAATGAGCAGTTCTTC.